Listed below are T cell receptor beta chains from one sample, sequenced in a study of T cell changes during pregnancy in multiple sclerosis. Measured with immunoSEQ multiplex PCR; TCRdb has only the in-frame clones, and not every one. This sample carries approximately 63,000 clones, more than 85% of them seen once, and the ten largest clones take 2.6%. The sample in question was CD8+ T cells from peripheral blood mononuclear cells, obtained in the third trimester of pregnancy. These receptors originate from a female donor with multiple sclerosis, enrolled in a pregnancy study. Each CDR3 is given with its conserved first and last residue. Each record gives: J gene, D gene, V gene, clone size, CDR3 DNA, CDR3 protein. D genes are given only for firm matches. A row's size may be missing; if present it is once, few, many or a size class.

TRBJ2-7,NA,TRBV7-8,NA,TGTGCCAGCAGCTTAGCGTCAGGGGCCTACGAGCAGTACTTC,CASSLASGAYEQYF
TRBJ1-1,TRBD1,TRBV14,once,TGTGCCAGCAGCCTAACGACAGGGGGGACTGAAGCTTTCTTT,CASSLTTGGTEAFF
TRBJ2-3,NA,TRBV4-1,once,TGCGCCAGCAGCCAACACACAGGGTCAGATACGCAGTATTTT,CASSQHTGSDTQYF
TRBJ2-7,TRBD1,TRBV4-3,NA,TGCGCCAGCAGCCAAGGACAGGGGAGGTTCTACGAGCAGTACTTC,CASSQGQGRFYEQYF
TRBJ2-3,NA,TRBV4-2,NA,TGTGCCAGCAGCCAAGAAGCCCGCACAGATACGCAGTATTTT,CASSQEARTDTQYF
TRBJ1-4,NA,TRBV4-1,few,TGCGCCAGCAGCCAAGATGGGGGGGTTGCAACTAATGAAAAACTGTTTTTT,CASSQDGGVATNEKLFF
TRBJ2-5,TRBD2,TRBV7-9,NA,TGTGCCAGCAGCATGGGACTAGTTTTTGCAGAGACCCAGTACTTC,CASSMGLVFAETQYF
TRBJ1-2,TRBD1,TRBV13,few,TGTGCCAGCAGCTTCGGGACAGCCCATGGCTACACCTTC,CASSFGTAHGYTF
TRBJ1-2,TRBD1,TRBV7-9,NA,TGTGCCAGCAGCGGACAAGAAAGGGCAGGGGGGATCTATGGCTACACCTTC,CASSGQERAGGIYGYTF
TRBJ2-3,NA,TRBV13,NA,TGTGCCAGCAGCTCCGCCCGACTAGGGTCGGATACGCAGTATTTT,CASSSARLGSDTQYF
TRBJ1-1,NA,TRBV4-2,NA,TGTGCCAGCAGCCAAGAAGGGGGGGACCCGGGACCCATTTTT,CASSQEGGDPGPIF
TRBJ1-2,NA,TRBV9,once,TGTGCCAGCAGCGCGGGGGGGAAAGGCTACACCTTC,CASSAGGKGYTF
TRBJ2-1,TRBD2,TRBV11-1,NA,TGTGCCAGCAGCTCACTAGCGGGAGGGCCCGATGAGCAGTTCTTC,CASSSLAGGPDEQFF
TRBJ2-1,NA,TRBV9,NA,TGTGCCAGCAGCGCCCCTGCGGCCAATGAGCAGTTCTTC,CASSAPAANEQFF
TRBJ2-1,NA,TRBV28,NA,TGTGCCAGCAGTTCACCTCGGAGCTCCTACAATGAGCAGTTCTTC,CASSSPRSSYNEQFF
TRBJ1-1,TRBD1,TRBV5-1,once,TGCGCCAGCAGCTTGGCGACAGGGGGCGCAGGGACTGAAGCTTTCTTT,CASSLATGGAGTEAFF
TRBJ2-7,TRBD2,TRBV11-2,NA,TGTGCCAGCAGCTTTCCCGGGACTAGCGGCTCCTACGAGCAGTACTTC,CASSFPGTSGSYEQYF
TRBJ1-2,NA,TRBV15,NA,TGTGCCACCAGCAGTGCCCCGACAGGTACTCCCTATGGCTACACCTTC,CATSSAPTGTPYGYTF
TRBJ2-5,NA,TRBV7-6,NA,TGTGCCAGCAGCTTCACCGGGGTCCAAGAGACCCAGTACTTC,CASSFTGVQETQYF
TRBJ1-1,NA,TRBV7-2,NA,TGTGCCAGCAGCACTATCAGGGTTTACACTGAAGCTTTCTTT,CASSTIRVYTEAFF
TRBJ2-6,TRBD1,TRBV15,NA,TGTGCCACCAGCAGAGATCTCTGGGGGACAGGGGACGGGACACGGACTTTC,CATSRDLWGTGDGTRTF
TRBJ1-1,NA,TRBV5-1,NA,TGCGCCAGCAGCTGGGGGGGTGGCACTGAAGCTTTCTTT,CASSWGGGTEAFF
TRBJ1-3,NA,TRBV13,NA,TGTGCCAGCAGGAGAGGCTCTGGAAACACCATATATTTT,CASRRGSGNTIYF
TRBJ2-3,TRBD1,TRBV19,NA,TGTGCCAGTAGTATACAGGGGGCCATAGTTGGTACAGATACGCAGTATTTT,CASSIQGAIVGTDTQYF
TRBJ2-1,NA,TRBV30,NA,TGTGCCTCCGCGACGGACAGCCGAACCAGTGAGCAGTTCTTC,CASATDSRTSEQFF
TRBJ2-1,NA,TRBV10-3,NA,TGTGCCATCAGTGAGCTTACTGATGAGCAGTTCTTC,CAISELTDEQFF
TRBJ2-1,TRBD2,TRBV9,NA,TGTGCCAGCAGCGTAGAGGGCGGGAGTCACATCTACAATGAGCAGTTCTTC,CASSVEGGSHIYNEQFF
TRBJ2-7,TRBD1,TRBV5-1,NA,TGCGCCAGCAGCTTCGCGACAGGGACCTACGAGCAGTACTTC,CASSFATGTYEQYF
TRBJ2-7,TRBD2,TRBV27,NA,TGTGCCAGCAGTCTGACTAGCGTCTACGAGCAGTACTTC,CASSLTSVYEQYF
TRBJ2-7,NA,TRBV4-1,once,TGCGCCAGCAGCCCGGACACCTCCTACGAGCAGTACTTC,CASSPDTSYEQYF
TRBJ1-5,NA,TRBV7-8,NA,TGTGCCAGCAGCTTAGCGGGCAGAGGCAATCAGCCCCAGCATTTT,CASSLAGRGNQPQHF
TRBJ2-7,NA,TRBV27,NA,TGTGCCAGCAGTTTATCGTCGGGTTCAAACGAGCAGTACTTC,CASSLSSGSNEQYF
TRBJ1-5,NA,TRBV5-6,NA,TGTGCCAGCAGCTTGGGGACAGTTGGTCAGCCCCAGCATTTT,CASSLGTVGQPQHF
TRBJ1-1,TRBD1,TRBV4-2,NA,TGTGCCAGCAGCCAAGGGGGGGGACAGGGGCTTCTGAACACTGAAGCTTTCTTT,CASSQGGGQGLLNTEAFF
TRBJ2-2,NA,TRBV6-4,NA,TGTGCCAGCAGTGTCAGGGGTTACACCGGGGAGCTGTTTTTT,CASSVRGYTGELFF
TRBJ2-7,TRBD2,TRBV27,NA,TGTGCCAGCAGTTTATCCCGCGGGAGGAGCGAGCAGTACTTC,CASSLSRGRSEQYF
TRBJ2-7,NA,TRBV29-1,NA,TGCAGCGTTCAAGGACAGAGTTACGAGCAGTACTTC,CSVQGQSYEQYF
TRBJ2-7,TRBD2,TRBV7-8,once,TGTGCCAGCAGCTTAGCAGGAGCGGGGGAGGGCCTCGAGCAGTACTTC,CASSLAGAGEGLEQYF
TRBJ2-1,TRBD1,TRBV18,NA,TGTGCCAGCTCGTACAGGGGGCTAGTCGATGAGCAGTTCTTC,CASSYRGLVDEQFF